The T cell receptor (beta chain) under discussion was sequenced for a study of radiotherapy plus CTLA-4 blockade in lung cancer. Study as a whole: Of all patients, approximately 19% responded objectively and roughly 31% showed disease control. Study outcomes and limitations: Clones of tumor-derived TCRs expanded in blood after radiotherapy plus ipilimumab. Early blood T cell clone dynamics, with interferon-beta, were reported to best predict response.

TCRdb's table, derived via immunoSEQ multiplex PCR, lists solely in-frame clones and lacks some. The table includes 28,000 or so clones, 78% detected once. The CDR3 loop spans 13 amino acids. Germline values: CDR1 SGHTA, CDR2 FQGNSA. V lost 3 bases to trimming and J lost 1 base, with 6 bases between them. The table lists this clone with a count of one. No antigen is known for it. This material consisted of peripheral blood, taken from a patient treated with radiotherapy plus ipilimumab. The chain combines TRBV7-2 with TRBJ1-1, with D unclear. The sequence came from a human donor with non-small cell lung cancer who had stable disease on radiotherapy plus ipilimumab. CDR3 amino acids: CASSFRRNTEAFF. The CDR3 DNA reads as TGTGCCAGCAGCTTTAGGCGGAACACTGAAGCTTTCTTT. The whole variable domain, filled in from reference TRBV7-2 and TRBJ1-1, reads GAGVSQSPSNKVTEKGKDVELRCDPISGHTALYWYRQSLGQGLEFLIYFQGNSAPDKSGLPSDRFSAERTGGSVSTLTIQRTQQEDSAVYLCASSFRRNTEAFFGQGTRLTVV.